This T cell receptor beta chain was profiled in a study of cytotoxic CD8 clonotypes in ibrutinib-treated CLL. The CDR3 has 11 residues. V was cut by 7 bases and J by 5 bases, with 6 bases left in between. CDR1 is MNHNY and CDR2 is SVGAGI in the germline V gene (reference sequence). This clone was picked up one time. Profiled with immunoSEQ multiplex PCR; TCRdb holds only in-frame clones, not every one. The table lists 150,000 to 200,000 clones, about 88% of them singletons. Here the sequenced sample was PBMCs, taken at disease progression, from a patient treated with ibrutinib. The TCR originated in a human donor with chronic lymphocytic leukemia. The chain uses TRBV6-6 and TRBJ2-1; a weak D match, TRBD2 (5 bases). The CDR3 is CASKRNNEQFF. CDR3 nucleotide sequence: TGTGCCAGCAAGCGGAACAATGAGCAGTTCTTC.